The sample holds one count of the clone carrying this T cell receptor (beta chain). What it binds is unknown. Germline V gene lookup returns CDR1 SGHDT and CDR2 YYEEEE. The V segment lost 4 bases and the J segment 8 bases; nucleotides outside the gene matches: 10. The CDR3 spans 16 residues. The data were obtained in a study of PD-L1 blockade in urothelial cancer. Study-wide findings and caveats: In blood sampled pretreatment, TCR clonality below the median predicted better survival.

Each PCR contained spiked-in synthetic TCR analog templates. Some clones are missing from TCRdb's copy, which holds only in-frame ones; the method was immunoSEQ multiplex PCR. The table has around 100,000 clones, roughly 84% seen once. Time point defined: pretreatment peripheral blood. This rearrangement joins TRBV5-6 to TRBJ1-4, with 11 bases aligning to TRBD1. Sample: PBMCs, taken around atezolizumab (anti-PD-L1) treatment. The clonotype originates from a man aged 60-69 years with urothelial cancer. The CDR3, as DNA: TGTGCCAGCAGCACGGGGACAGGGGGTAAAGAAGAAAAACTGTTTTTT. Its translation is CASSTGTGGKEEKLFF. The complete variable domain, with remaining parts taken from reference TRBV5-6 and TRBJ1-4, reads DAGVTQSPTHLIKTRGQQVTLRCSPKSGHDTVSWYQQALGQGPQFIFQYYEEEERQRGNFPDRFSGHQFPNYSSELNVNALLLGDSALYLCASSTGTGGKEEKLFFGSGTQLSVL.